One sample yielded the 31 T cell receptor beta chains listed below, sequenced in a study of cytomegalovirus exposure and HLA in healthy donors. The study ran its PCR with 60 Vbeta and 13 Jbeta primers. The data were produced by immunoSEQ multiplex PCR, yet TCRdb's version contains in-frame clones alone and is incomplete. The table lists approximately 150,000 clones, around 78% of them singletons. The sequencing input was PBMCs. Receptor source: a woman between 40 and 50 years old in good health and CMV-seropositive.

The table lists this clone with a few counts. V gene TRBV10-2 combines with J gene TRBJ2-6; D ambiguous. Germline-derived CDR1 and CDR2 are WSHSY and SAAADI. V was pared by 8 bases and J by 2 bases, with 4 bases between. The length of the CDR3 is 12 residues. CDR3 protein: CASGPGANVLTF. DNA of the CDR3: TGCGCCAGCGGGCCTGGGGCCAACGTCCTGACTTTC.

This rearrangement joins TRBV5-1 to TRBJ2-5; unclear D gene. The germline V gene encodes CDR1 SGHRS and CDR2 YFSETQ. The CDR3 length is 15 residues. Trimming took off 4 bases at V and 1 base at J, with 14 bases between the two ends. The CDR3 bases are TGCGCCAGCAGCGCGACCCCAGCGACCCAAGAGACCCAGTACTTC. Translating it yields CASSATPATQETQYF.

J is TRBJ1-5 and V is TRBV4-2; D is unclear. Germline CDR1 and CDR2: LGHNA and YNFKEQ. The CDR3 runs to 13 residues. Trimming shortened V by 0 bases and J by 7 bases, and 7 bases separated the two germline ends. Written as DNA, the CDR3 is TGTGCCAGCAGCCAAGACGCGAGCCAGCCCCAGCATTTT. It encodes CASSQDASQPQHF.

This clone was counted once. The chain recombines TRBV15 with TRBJ2-1; weak D call: TRBD1 (6 bases). CDR3 size: 15 residues. Germline CDR1 LNHNV, CDR2 YYDKDF (reference sequence). Trimming removed 1 base at V and 5 bases at J, with 12 bases between. DNA for the CDR3: TGTGCCACCAGCAGAGTTGCCACAGGGAACAATGAGCAGTTCTTC. Its translation: CATSRVATGNNEQFF.

The rearrangement joins TRBV19 to TRBJ1-1, with D possibly matching TRBD1 (5 bases). Germline V gene data show CDR1 as LNHDA and CDR2 as SQIVND (reference sequence). The CDR3 extends over 14 amino acids. V was cut by 6 bases and J by 4 bases, with 15 bases left in between. CDR3 loop: CASRDPLRGTEAFF. CDR3 nucleotides: TGTGCCAGTAGAGACCCTTTAAGGGGCACTGAAGCTTTCTTT.

This clone was observed a handful of times. The chain is built from TRBV4-1 and TRBJ1-1; D ambiguous. Germline CDR1 is MGHRA and CDR2 is YSYEKL. The CDR3 runs 13 residues. Trimming cost V 5 bases and J 1 base, with 8 bases left between them. The CDR3 spells CASSGDKNTEAFF. In DNA, the CDR3 is TGCGCCAGCAGCGGAGATAAGAACACTGAAGCTTTCTTT.

The CDR3 spells CAYQRGTPYNEQFF. In DNA form, the CDR3 reads TGTGCCTATCAGAGGGGGACGCCCTACAATGAGCAGTTCTTC. The rearrangement uses TRBV30 and TRBJ2-1, with D possibly being TRBD1 (6 bases). The CDR3 is 14 residues long. The V end lost 7 bases, the J end lost 2 bases, and 15 bases lay between the germline ends. CDR1 is GTSNPN and CDR2 is SVGIG in the germline V gene (reference sequence).

The CDR3 coding sequence is TGTGCCAGTAGTACACCCTTCGACAGGGTAGGGAAAAACATTCAGTACTTC. Translation: CASSTPFDRVGKNIQYF. The chain joins TRBV19 to TRBJ2-4, with 7 bases identical to TRBD1. The length of the CDR3 is 17 residues. Trimming at V came to 4 bases and at J to 4 bases, leaving 13 bases not matched to a gene. Per germline, CDR1 LNHDA and CDR2 SQIVND (reference sequence).

This chain connects TRBV12-5 to TRBJ1-5; tentatively, D is TRBD1 (6 bases). CDR3 size: 16 residues. Per germline, CDR1 LGHNT and CDR2 FRNRAP. V was clipped by 6 bases and J by 3 bases, with 18 bases between them. The CDR3 loop reads CASGPGATGNNQPQHF. The CDR3 coding sequence is TGTGCTAGTGGCCCGGGTGCTACAGGGAACAATCAGCCCCAGCATTTT. The variable domain in full, with the rest retrieved from reference TRBV12-5 and TRBJ1-5, is DARVTQTPRHKVTEMGQEVTMRCQPILGHNTVFWYRQTMMQGLELLAYFRNRAPLDDSGMPKDRFSAEMPDATLATLKIQPSEPRDSAVYFCASGPGATGNNQPQHFGDGTRLSIL.

The chain joins TRBV19 to TRBJ2-1; 7 positions agree with TRBD2. CDR1 is LNHDA and CDR2 is SQIVND in the germline V gene (reference sequence). This CDR3 comprises 18 residues. Losses at the gene ends were 6 bases for V and 2 bases for J; bases not matched to a gene: 16. This CDR3 is CASREGGSAAGAYNEQFF. In DNA form, the CDR3 reads TGTGCCAGTAGGGAGGGTGGGTCCGCCGCGGGAGCCTACAATGAGCAGTTCTTC.

The chain uses TRBV6-6 and TRBJ2-7, with TRBD1 matching over 9 bases. The length of the CDR3 is 15 residues. V lost 5 bases and J lost 3; bases outside the gene matches: 8. From germline, CDR1 is MNHNY and CDR2 SVGAGI (reference sequence). CDR3 sequence reads: CASSLPGQGNYEQYF. The CDR3 region has the DNA TGTGCCAGCAGTCTCCCCGGACAGGGGAACTACGAGCAGTACTTC.

This chain joins TRBV18 and TRBJ2-1; 7 bases line up with TRBD2. Germline assignment: CDR1 KGHSH and CDR2 LQKENI. This CDR3 is 14 amino acids long. V trimming: 5 bases; J trimming: 7 bases; junction bases outside the gene matches: 8. In DNA, the CDR3 is TGTGCCAGCTCAGGGAGGGGAACGGCAAATGAGCAGTTCTTC. This codes for CASSGRGTANEQFF.

This clone appeared a few times. The sample has other DNA sequences that encode this CDR3 too. The chain is built from TRBV18 and TRBJ2-1; 9 nucleotides agree with TRBD1. The trim removed 4 bases at V and 8 bases at J, leaving 3 bases unmatched. Germline CDR1 reads KGHSH; CDR2 reads LQKENI. The CDR3 has 13 residues. CDR3 coding DNA: TGTGCCAGCTCACTAAGACAGGGGGATGAGCAGTTCTTC. Translating it yields CASSLRQGDEQFF.

The chain carries TRBV6-1 and TRBJ1-2; a possible D gene is TRBD1 (5 bases). V shed 4 bases and J shed 8 bases, with 14 bases lying between them. The length of the CDR3 is 13 residues. CDR1 is MNHNS, CDR2 SASEGT, per germline. CDR3 nucleotides: TGTGCCAGCAGTGTCGTCAGGGTCTGGGGCTACACCTTC. The encoded protein is CASSVVRVWGYTF.

V usage is TRBV9 and J usage is TRBJ1-3; no definite D call. The CDR3 has 14 amino acids. The V end was cut by 2 bases, the J end by 0 bases, with 6 bases between. The germline gives CDR1 SGDLS, CDR2 YYNGEE. Here the CDR3 reads CASSVANSGNTIYF. CDR3 nucleotide sequence: TGTGCCAGCAGCGTGGCCAACTCTGGAAACACCATATATTTT.

This clone has only one observation. In nucleotides, the CDR3 is TGCGCCAGCAGCCCCCGGACACCCAGCACAGATACGCAGTATTTT. This codes for CASSPRTPSTDTQYF. This sequence joins TRBV5-1 and TRBJ2-3; D is perhaps TRBD1 (5 bases). The V end lost 4 bases, the J end lost 0 bases, and 12 bases lay between the germline ends. The germline gives CDR1 SGHRS, CDR2 YFSETQ. The CDR3 is made up of 15 amino acids.

This clone has just one count. The CDR3 reads CASRSRGDTEAFF. The CDR3 nucleotides read TGCGCCAGCAGGTCCAGGGGTGACACTGAAGCTTTCTTT. The rearrangement joins TRBV10-2 to TRBJ1-1; D might be TRBD1 (6 bases). The CDR3 covers 13 residues. Germline V gene lookup returns CDR1 WSHSY and CDR2 SAAADI. Deletions cut 6 bases from V and 3 bases from J, with 11 bases between.

This sequence joins TRBV7-9 and TRBJ2-5, with 9 bases matching TRBD1. The length of the CDR3 is 15 residues. Per the germline V gene, CDR1 is SEHNR and CDR2 is FQNEAQ (reference sequence). The V and J ends lost 1 base and 0 bases, in that order; junction bases with no gene match: 0. CDR3 protein: CASSLGDRDQETQYF. CDR3 sequence (DNA): TGTGCCAGCAGCTTAGGGGACAGGGACCAAGAGACCCAGTACTTC.

The chain combines TRBV11-2 with TRBJ2-6, with D uncertain. Germline V gene data show CDR1 as SGHAT and CDR2 as FQNNGV. The CDR3 contains 14 residues. The V and J ends lost 6 bases and 0 bases respectively, with 6 bases between them. The CDR3 nucleotides read TGTGCCAGCAGTGCGCTCTCTGGGGCCAACGTCCTGACTTTC. Amino acid sequence: CASSALSGANVLTF.

This rearrangement joins TRBV6-1 to TRBJ2-7, with 11 positions matching TRBD2. The length of the CDR3 is 14 residues. Unmatched junction bases numbered 7, after V lost 10 bases and J lost 2 bases. Germline loops: CDR1 MNHNS, CDR2 SASEGT. The DNA for the CDR3 is TGTGCCACCCATAGCGGGAGGGCTCCCTACGAGCAGTACTTC. It translates to CATHSGRAPYEQYF.

This clone was detected once. The genes are TRBV5-8 and TRBJ1-5; D gene unclear. The length of the CDR3 is 12 residues. Trimming took off 7 bases at V and 5 bases at J, with 10 bases between the two ends. Germline-derived CDR1 and CDR2 are SGHTS and YDEGEE. Here the CDR3 reads CASGSGYQPQHF. As DNA, the CDR3 is TGTGCCAGCGGGAGTGGGTATCAGCCCCAGCATTTT. The variable domain in full, with the rest retrieved from reference TRBV5-8 and TRBJ1-5, is EAGVTQSPTHLIKTRGQQATLRCSPISGHTSVYWYQQALGLGLQFLLWYDEGEERNRGNFPPRFSGRQFPNYSSELNVNALELEDSALYLCASGSGYQPQHFGDGTRLSIL.

The CDR3 here is CASSRENGYTF. DNA of the CDR3: TGTGCCAGCTCACGGGAGAATGGCTACACCTTC. The chain couples TRBV18 to TRBJ1-2; D unresolved. V gave up 4 bases and J gave up 6 bases, with 6 bases separating them. From germline, CDR1 is KGHSH and CDR2 LQKENI. The CDR3 length is 11 residues. The entire variable domain, with the rest obtained from reference TRBV18 and TRBJ1-2, is as follows: NAGVMQNPRHLVRRRGQEARLRCSPMKGHSHVYWYRQLPEEGLKFMVYLQKENIIDESGMPKERFSAEFPKEGPSILRIQQVVRGDSAAYFCASSRENGYTFGSGTRLTVV.

The chain uses TRBV28 and TRBJ1-5, with 10 bases fitting TRBD1. The V and J ends lost 5 bases and 7 bases, in that order; junction bases with no gene match: 2. This CDR3 is built from 13 residues. Germline CDR1 is MDHEN and CDR2 is SYDVKM. CDR3 sequence (DNA): TGTGCCAGCAGTCGACAGGGGGCCCAGCCCCAGCATTTT. It translates to CASSRQGAQPQHF.

The chain uses TRBV9 and TRBJ2-5; no firm D call. Looked up from germline, CDR1 is SGDLS and CDR2 is YYNGEE. This CDR3 has 12 residues. The V end was cut by 4 bases, the J end by 4 bases, with 8 bases between. The CDR3 reads CASSPTRETQYF. The CDR3 region has the DNA TGTGCCAGCAGCCCTACGAGAGAGACCCAGTACTTC.

The V and J genes are TRBV13 and TRBJ1-2; D remains unclear. Germline-derived CDR1 and CDR2 are PRHDT and FYEKMQ (reference sequence). V was clipped by 8 bases and J by 3 bases, with 19 bases between them. The CDR3 is 15 amino acids. In nucleotides, the CDR3 is TGTGCCAGCTCGCTCCGGACTCTTTCCGACTATGGCTACACCTTC. Amino acids: CASSLRTLSDYGYTF.

This clone was seen a handful of times. The genes are TRBV5-1 and TRBJ1-2; D is undetermined. CDR3 size: 13 residues. V lost 0 bases and J lost 8, with 11 bases in between. From germline, CDR1 is SGHRS and CDR2 YFSETQ. As DNA, the CDR3 is TGCGCCAGCAGCTTGGATGCAGGCCCAGGCTACACCTTC. Translating gives CASSLDAGPGYTF.

A single count supports this clone. The chain links TRBV28 to TRBJ1-5, with 9 bases matching TRBD1. Per the germline V gene, CDR1 is MDHEN and CDR2 is SYDVKM. Germline trimming cut 3 bases from V and 2 bases from J; bases unmatched to any gene: 11. This CDR3 is built from 18 residues. The CDR3 loop is CASSFQGTGLMGNQPQHF. The CDR3 region has the DNA TGTGCCAGCAGTTTTCAGGGGACAGGGCTGATGGGCAATCAGCCCCAGCATTTT.

The chain carries TRBV6-6 and TRBJ1-6, with a tentative D call TRBD1 (5 bases). From germline, CDR1 is MNHNY and CDR2 SVGAGI (reference sequence). The CDR3 totals 12 residues. Trimming took 5 bases from V and 9 from J, leaving 8 bases between them. The CDR3 sequence: CASSTGVSPLHF. CDR3 DNA sequence: TGTGCCAGCAGTACAGGCGTTTCACCCCTCCACTTT.

J is TRBJ2-2 and V is TRBV18, with 9 bases lining up with TRBD1. The CDR3 contains 14 residues. Germline V CDR1 and CDR2: KGHSH, LQKENI. Unmatched junction bases numbered 1, after V lost 3 bases and J lost 5 bases. The CDR3 reads CASSPDRGTGELFF. The CDR3 nucleotides are TGTGCCAGCTCACCGGACAGGGGTACCGGGGAGCTGTTTTTT.

V usage is TRBV10-1 and J usage is TRBJ2-1; TRBD1 matches 7 bases. The V segment lost 0 bases and the J segment 0 bases; nucleotides outside the gene matches: 8. Germline CDR1 and CDR2: WNHNN and SYGVQD (reference sequence). The CDR3 is made up of 18 amino acids. CDR3 region: CASSESSQGIPSYNEQFF. Here the CDR3 DNA reads TGCGCCAGCAGTGAGTCGTCACAGGGGATTCCCTCCTACAATGAGCAGTTCTTC.

V usage is TRBV10-2 and J usage is TRBJ1-5; no clear D. The CDR3 sequence is 15 residues long. The V gene's germline CDR1 is WSHSY and CDR2 SAAADI. V dropped 4 bases and J dropped 2 bases, with 12 bases sitting between them. The CDR3 region is CASSAWTEGNQPQHF. In DNA form, the CDR3 reads TGCGCCAGCAGTGCCTGGACGGAGGGCAATCAGCCCCAGCATTTT.